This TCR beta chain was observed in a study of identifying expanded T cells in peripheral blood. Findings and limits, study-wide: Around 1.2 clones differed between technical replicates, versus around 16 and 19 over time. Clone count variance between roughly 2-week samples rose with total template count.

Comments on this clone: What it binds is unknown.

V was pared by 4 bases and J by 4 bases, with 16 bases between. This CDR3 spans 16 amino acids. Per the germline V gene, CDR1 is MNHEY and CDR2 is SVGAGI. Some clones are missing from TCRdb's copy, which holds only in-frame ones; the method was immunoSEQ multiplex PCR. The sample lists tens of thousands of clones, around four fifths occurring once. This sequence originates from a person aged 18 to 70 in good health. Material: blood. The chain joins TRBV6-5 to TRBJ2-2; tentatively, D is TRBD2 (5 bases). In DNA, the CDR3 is TGTGCCAGCAGTTCCACCCCCCCCCGGGGCACCGGGGAGCTGTTTTTT. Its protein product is CASSSTPPRGTGELFF.